This T cell receptor (beta chain) was retrieved from a study of cytomegalovirus exposure and HLA in healthy donors. Study background: There were 75 million to 95 million unique TCRs (from HLA-typed donors) in an early data release. General study points: After further analysis at a later stage, 16,951 TCR beta sequences were associated with HLA alleles at 0.05 false discovery rate. The study assumed roughly uniform donor sequencing depth for presence/absence analyses.

A note on this clone: Its antigen is still unknown.

PCR involved 60 Vbeta and 13 Jbeta primers. Clones were read by immunoSEQ multiplex PCR, and TCRdb kept only the in-frame ones, dropping some. The table lists around 140,000 clones, 60% to 75% of them singletons. The CDR3 is made up of 18 amino acids. Per germline, CDR1 MNHNS and CDR2 SASEGT. V lost 2 bases, J lost 3 bases, and 12 bases stayed unmatched. The sample taken for sequencing was PBMCs. The genes are TRBV6-1 and TRBJ2-5, with TRBD1 matching over 10 bases. This receptor was obtained from a man aged 30-40 years in good health and CMV-seronegative. CDR3: CASSERLETGGAEETQYF. The CDR3 region has the DNA TGTGCCAGCAGTGAACGGTTAGAGACAGGGGGCGCGGAAGAGACCCAGTACTTC.